This TCR beta chain was recovered during a study of blood T cell repertoires in COVID-19. The protocol was immunoSEQ multiplex PCR, while the TCRdb copy is restricted to in-frame clones and leaves out a portion. The repertoire holds approximately 320,000 clones, with roughly 90% as singletons. The CDR3 runs 14 residues. The V end lost 4 bases, the J end lost 3 bases, and 12 bases lay between the germline ends. From germline, CDR1 is SNHLY and CDR2 FYNNEI. What was sequenced was peripheral blood. The J gene is TRBJ1-1, the V gene TRBV2; D unclear. This TCR derives from a woman younger than 45 with COVID-19, enrolled during active disease. The CDR3: CASSVAVPDTEAFF. The CDR3 nucleotides read TGTGCCAGCAGTGTTGCCGTACCGGACACTGAAGCTTTCTTT.